A single sample is the source of the 13 T cell receptor beta chains below, sequenced in a study of blood T cell repertoires in COVID-19. Using immunoSEQ multiplex PCR, the repertoire was profiled, and TCRdb retains in-frame clones only, with some absent. The sample consists of 200,000 to 250,000 clones, 70% to 85% of them appearing once. The source material was PBMCs or T cells enriched from blood (not recorded which). The receptors shown here come from a woman aged 60-75 years who had recovered from COVID-19.

This clone has just one count. J is TRBJ2-3 and V is TRBV30, with 8 bases identical to TRBD2. Germline CDR1 GTSNPN, CDR2 SVGIG (reference sequence). The CDR3 has 14 residues. Germline trimming cut 6 bases from V and 5 bases from J; bases unmatched to any gene: 10. Written as DNA, the CDR3 is TGTGCCTGTTCAGCGGGGGTGGGGAAAGATACGCAGTATTTT. Translating it yields CACSAGVGKDTQYF.

The chain links TRBV18 to TRBJ1-6, with D hard to call. Trimming took 6 bases from V and 14 from J, leaving 23 bases between them. The CDR3 spans 15 residues. Germline loops: CDR1 KGHSH, CDR2 LQKENI. CDR3 sequence reads: CASSLSNSRYNSLHF. The CDR3 DNA is TGTGCCAGCTCCTTAAGTAACTCGAGATATAATTCCCTCCACTTT.

The sample holds one count of this clone. The chain combines TRBV7-2 with TRBJ2-6; no clear D. The ends were cut back, 5 bases at V and 2 bases at J, with 7 bases in the middle. The CDR3 consists of 14 residues. CDR1 is SGHTA and CDR2 is FQGNSA in the germline V gene. CDR3 in DNA: TGTGCCAGCAGCCCAGATGCTGGGGCCAACGTCCTGACTTTC. Translated: CASSPDAGANVLTF.

The J gene is TRBJ1-1, the V gene TRBV7-9; D is undetermined. The CDR3 is 13 amino acids. With 4 bases removed from V and 8 bases from J, the gap between germline ends came to 14 bases. Per the germline V gene, CDR1 is SEHNR and CDR2 is FQNEAQ (reference sequence). CDR3 DNA: TGTGCCAGCAGCTATATCCCGGGAGGGGAAGCTTTCTTT. Translation: CASSYIPGGEAFF.

This chain uses TRBV4-1 with TRBJ1-3, with D tentatively TRBD1 (6 bases). V lost 1 base, J lost 2 bases, and 9 bases lay in between. Germline values: CDR1 MGHRA, CDR2 YSYEKL. The CDR3 length is 15 residues. The CDR3 DNA reads TGCGCCAGCAGCCAAGGTAGGACAGCTGGAAACACCATATATTTT. It specifies CASSQGRTAGNTIYF.

The chain uses TRBV7-9 and TRBJ2-1; 8 bases fit TRBD2. Germline CDR1 and CDR2: SEHNR and FQNEAQ (reference sequence). This CDR3 has 16 amino acids. The ends lost 5 bases at V and 4 bases at J; junction bases unmatched: 10. The CDR3 here is CASSLTSGPLYNEQFF. The CDR3 nucleotides read TGTGCCAGCAGCCTTACTAGCGGTCCCCTATACAATGAGCAGTTCTTC.

The rearrangement uses TRBV5-1 and TRBJ2-7, with 9 positions matching TRBD1. The CDR3 runs to 15 residues. Looked up from germline, CDR1 is SGHRS and CDR2 is YFSETQ. Trimming took 4 bases from V and 2 from J; bases not matched to a gene: 7. CDR3 loop: CASSQPGTGTYEQYF. CDR3 nucleotides: TGCGCCAGCAGCCAGCCAGGGACAGGGACCTACGAGCAGTACTTC.

The chain employs TRBV2 and TRBJ2-7, with no clear D. CDR3 length: 12 amino acids. Germline CDR1 is SNHLY and CDR2 is FYNNEI. Deletions cut 7 bases from V and 1 base from J, with 8 bases between. The CDR3 DNA follows: TGTGCCAGCACGCCAGGTTCCTACGAGCAGTACTTC. It translates to CASTPGSYEQYF.

This chain connects TRBV7-8 to TRBJ2-2, with D uncertain. Germline-derived CDR1 and CDR2 are SGHVS and FQNEAQ. V dropped 4 bases and J dropped 7 bases, with 7 bases sitting between them. There are 12 residues in the CDR3. Written as DNA, the CDR3 is TGTGCCAGCAGCTCCACAGTCGGGGAGCTGTTTTTT. The encoded protein is CASSSTVGELFF. Full variable domain (remainder filled in from reference TRBV7-8 and TRBJ2-2): GAGVSQSPRYKVAKRGQDVALRCDPISGHVSLFWYQQALGQGPEFLTYFQNEAQLDKSGLPSDRFFAERPEGSVSTLKIQRTQQEDSAVYLCASSSTVGELFFGEGSRLTVL.

This chain links TRBV19 with TRBJ2-7, with a possible D match to TRBD2 (6 bases). CDR3 size: 14 residues. Germline loops: CDR1 LNHDA, CDR2 SQIVND (reference sequence). The V end lost 6 bases, the J end lost 2 bases, and 14 bases lay between the germline ends. DNA of the CDR3: TGTGCCAGTAGCTATAAAGGAGGGACCTACGAGCAGTACTTC. Its translation: CASSYKGGTYEQYF.

The chain uses TRBV3-1 (or the pseudogene TRBV3-2) and TRBJ2-5, with D hard to call. CDR3 length: 13 residues. Trimming took 1 base from V and 5 from J, leaving 8 bases between them. Germline V gene lookup returns CDR1 LGHDT and CDR2 YNNKEL (reference sequence). In DNA form, the CDR3 reads TGTGCCAGCAGCCAAGGAACAGTTGAGACCCAGTACTTC. This translates into CASSQGTVETQYF.

This clone was counted between two and nine times. This sequence joins TRBV2 and TRBJ2-3; a weak D match, TRBD2 (7 bases). Germline V gives CDR1 SNHLY, CDR2 FYNNEI. With 2 bases removed from V and 4 bases from J, the gap between germline ends came to 13 bases. The CDR3 contains 15 residues. The CDR3 coding sequence is TGTGCCAGCAGTGAAAGGGGCGGGGGCCCAGATACGCAGTATTTT. Its protein product is CASSERGGGPDTQYF.

The V and J genes are TRBV12-3 or TRBV12-4 and TRBJ2-3; 8 bases fit TRBD2. Trimming removed 8 bases from V and 8 bases from J; junction bases left unmatched: 9. CDR3 length equals 13 residues. The CDR3 coding sequence is TGTGCCAGCTCCTCCGGGAGGGCGGGTACGCAGTATTTT. It codes for CASSSGRAGTQYF.